This passage covers 8 T cell receptor beta chains from one sample sequenced in a study of PD-1 blockade in classical Hodgkin lymphoma. In every patient, relapse followed autologous stem cell transplantation, while exposure to brentuximab vedotin differed. TCRdb's table, derived via immunoSEQ multiplex PCR, lists solely in-frame clones and lacks some. Among roughly 96,000 clones listed, 75% to 90% were seen once. Source: peripheral blood mononuclear cells (PBMCs), taken before the second cycle of nivolumab. These receptors came from a human donor with classical Hodgkin lymphoma.

The V call is TRBV5-1, the J call TRBJ2-3; 8 bases fit TRBD1. CDR3 length: 14 residues. Per germline, CDR1 SGHRS and CDR2 YFSETQ. Trimming at V came to 2 bases and at J to 6 bases, leaving 5 bases not matched to a gene. As DNA, the CDR3 is TGCGCCAGCAGCTTCCAGGGGGCTTGGGATACGCAGTATTTT. This translates into CASSFQGAWDTQYF.

This sequence joins TRBV5-4 and TRBJ1-2, with no clear D. Trimming stripped 4 bases from V and 8 bases from J, with 15 bases between. There are 13 residues in the CDR3. CDR1 is SGHNT and CDR2 is YYREEE in the germline V gene (reference sequence). In nucleotides, the CDR3 is TGTGCCAGCAGCGTCGGGCAGGTGATCGGCTACACCTTC. Protein sequence: CASSVGQVIGYTF.

For the CDR3, the DNA is TGTGCCAGTAGTAGAGGGGGCATTAACTACGAGCAGTACTTC. It encodes CASSRGGINYEQYF. This chain connects TRBV19 to TRBJ2-7, with 7 bases matching TRBD1. Germline CDR1 is LNHDA and CDR2 is SQIVND (reference sequence). This CDR3 contains 14 residues. The J segment lost 3 bases and the V segment lost 4 bases, leaving 6 bases of the junction unmatched.

The chain has TRBV25-1 and TRBJ2-5; D is possibly TRBD2 (5 bases). V lost 11 bases, J lost 11 bases, and 18 bases lay in between. This CDR3 region has 11 residues. From germline, CDR1 is MGHDK and CDR2 SYGVNS. CDR3: CAAGDLREQYF. CDR3 bases: TGTGCCGCGGGTGACCTACGAGAGCAGTACTTC.

The chain links TRBV7-8 to TRBJ1-1; tentatively, D is TRBD1 (5 bases). CDR3 length: 15 residues. Looked up from germline, CDR1 is SGHVS and CDR2 is FQNEAQ. V was clipped by 5 bases and J by 6 bases, with 19 bases between them. CDR3 in DNA: TGTGCCAGCAGCGTGAGAGGGGCAGGGATCCCTGAAGCTTTCTTT. Its translation: CASSVRGAGIPEAFF. The full variable domain, in which reference TRBV7-8 and TRBJ1-1 provide the parts outside the CDR3, is GAGVSQSPRYKVAKRGQDVALRCDPISGHVSLFWYQQALGQGPEFLTYFQNEAQLDKSGLPSDRFFAERPEGSVSTLKIQRTQQEDSAVYLCASSVRGAGIPEAFFGQGTRLTVV.

V and J are TRBV19 and TRBJ2-2; possibly TRBD1 or TRBD2 for D (6 bases each). V was trimmed by 3 bases and J by 4 bases, leaving 9 bases between them. The CDR3 consists of 14 residues. Germline V gives CDR1 LNHDA, CDR2 SQIVND (reference sequence). The CDR3 DNA reads as TGTGCCAGTAGTATGGAGGGGGGCACCGGGGAGCTGTTTTTT. Amino acid sequence: CASSMEGGTGELFF. Based on the CDR3 plus reference TRBV19 and TRBJ2-2, the full variable domain is DGGITQSPKYLFRKEGQNVTLSCEQNLNHDAMYWYRQDPGQGLRLIYYSQIVNDFQKGDIAEGYSVSREKKESFPLTVTSAQKNPTAFYLCASSMEGGTGELFFGEGSRLTVL.

The chain recombines TRBV4-1 with TRBJ1-1, with TRBD1 as a possible D gene (6 bases). Germline V gene data show CDR1 as MGHRA and CDR2 as YSYEKL. Deletions cut 2 bases from V and 6 bases from J, with 16 bases between. This CDR3 is 15 amino acids long. CDR3 amino acids: CASSQPRTAGSEAFF. In nucleotides, the CDR3 is TGCGCCAGCAGCCAACCACGGACAGCCGGATCTGAAGCTTTCTTT.

This rearrangement joins TRBV6-6 to TRBJ1-4; TRBD1 matches 7 bases. Germline CDR1 is MNHNY and CDR2 is SVGAGI (reference sequence). CDR3 length equals 15 residues. V was pared by 5 bases and J by 4 bases, with 7 bases of the junction left unmatched. The CDR3 protein is CASSLSTGINEKLFF. As DNA, the CDR3 is TGTGCCAGCAGTCTTTCGACAGGGATTAATGAAAAACTGTTTTTT.